These T cell receptor beta chains were read from a single sample in a study of T-cell reconstitution after alpha-beta-depleted transplantation in children. TCRdb re-analysed the PCR reads in MiXCR, keeping a single row per CDR3 protein. The data hold about 400,000 distinct CDR3 sequences, with just over 20% observed a single time. The sequencing used PBMCs from the stem cell graft donor, collected from the stem cell graft. The receptors shown here come from a human donor who donated a stem cell graft to a child with acute myeloid leukemia. Both conserved end residues are part of each CDR3. D genes are given only for firm matches. Rows may omit the clone size; those that give it use once, few, many or a size class.

j_gene | len | abundance | d_gene | v_gene | CDR3aa | CDR3nt
TRBJ2-7 | 11 | few | - | TRBV7-9 | CASGDAGEQYF | TGTGCCAGTGGGGACGCCGGAGAGCAGTACTTC
TRBJ2-1 | 13 | - | - | TRBV7-3 | CASSLTRYDEQFF | TGTGCCAGCAGCTTAACGCGGTACGATGAGCAGTTCTTC
TRBJ2-4 | 16 | - | TRBD1 | TRBV6-1 | CASRPGQGRAKNIQYF | TGTGCCAGCAGACCCGGACAGGGACGGGCCAAAAACATTCAGTACTTC
TRBJ2-2 | 15 | once | - | TRBV7-6 | CASSSPTRGTGELFF | TGTGCCAGCAGCTCCCCCACGCGAGGCACCGGGGAGCTGTTTTTT
TRBJ2-1 | 14 | many | - | TRBV4-2 | CASSQEQADNEQFF | TGTGCCAGCAGCCAAGAGCAGGCCGACAATGAGCAGTTCTTC
TRBJ2-5 | 16 | few | TRBD2 | TRBV6-5 | CASSYSGLAGIETQYF | TGTGCCAGCAGTTATTCCGGACTAGCGGGAATCGAGACCCAGTACTTC
TRBJ1-4 | 14 | - | - | TRBV6-5 | CASSYVQAREKLFF | TGTGCCAGCAGTTACGTGCAGGCCCGTGAAAAACTGTTTTTT
TRBJ2-1 | 17 | - | - | TRBV2 | CASTTNSGRSSYNEQFF | TGTGCCAGCACCACCAACTCGGGACGGTCCTCCTACAATGAGCAGTTCTTC
TRBJ2-1 | 13 | - | TRBD2 | TRBV4-1 | CASSPTSGNEQFF | TGCGCCAGCAGTCCGACTAGCGGGAATGAGCAGTTCTTC
TRBJ1-5 | 15 | - | TRBD1 | TRBV12-3/TRBV12-4 | CASRRQGGDNQPQHF | TGTGCCAGCAGGAGACAGGGAGGGGACAATCAGCCCCAGCATTTT
TRBJ2-5 | 15 | few | TRBD1 | TRBV20-1 | CSARAHDRAEETQYF | TGCAGTGCTAGAGCGCACGACAGGGCTGAAGAGACCCAGTACTTC
TRBJ2-7 | 15 | few | - | TRBV9 | CASSVGSTGVDEQYF | TGTGCCAGCAGCGTAGGATCGACAGGTGTGGACGAGCAGTACTTC
TRBJ2-1 | 15 | many | TRBD2 | TRBV4-2 | CASSQATSGRNEQFF | TGTGCCAGCAGCCAAGCGACTAGCGGACGGAATGAGCAGTTCTTC
TRBJ1-4 | 15 | - | - | TRBV5-5 | CASSVQGSTNEKLFF | TGTGCCAGCAGCGTACAGGGCTCAACTAATGAAAAACTGTTTTTT
TRBJ2-1 | 14 | - | TRBD2 | TRBV4-1 | CASSQEDSGNEQFF | TGCGCCAGCAGCCAAGAGGATAGCGGGAATGAGCAGTTCTTC
TRBJ2-1 | 15 | many | TRBD2 | TRBV27 | CASSLWWEGDNEQFF | TGTGCCAGCAGTTTATGGTGGGAGGGTGACAATGAGCAGTTCTTC
TRBJ2-3 | 15 | many | - | TRBV7-2 | CASSLRATSTDTQYF | TGTGCCAGCAGCTTGAGGGCTACTAGCACAGATACGCAGTATTTT
TRBJ1-4 | 14 | few | - | TRBV6-1 | CASAWQPTNEKLFF | TGTGCCAGTGCCTGGCAGCCAACTAATGAAAAACTGTTTTTT
TRBJ1-6 | 13 | - | - | TRBV2 | CASRQRNNSPLHF | TGTGCCAGCAGACAGAGGAATAATTCACCCCTCCACTTT
TRBJ2-3 | 16 | many | TRBD2 | TRBV27 | CASRGSRTSGTDTQYF | TGTGCCAGCAGAGGGTCCCGGACTAGCGGAACAGATACGCAGTATTTT
TRBJ2-1 | 13 | - | - | TRBV20-1 | CSTYLQGGGEQFF | TGCAGTACCTACCTACAGGGGGGGGGTGAGCAGTTCTTC
TRBJ2-7 | 12 | - | - | TRBV24-1 | CATQTALGEQYF | TGTGCCACCCAGACGGCACTCGGCGAGCAGTACTTC
TRBJ1-3 | 15 | few | - | TRBV9 | CASSAPGVSGNTIYF | TGTGCCAGCAGCGCTCCAGGGGTCTCTGGAAACACCATATATTTT
TRBJ2-7 | 17 | few | - | TRBV4-1 | CASARGGSFLSSYEQYF | TGCGCCAGCGCCCGAGGGGGGTCTTTCTTAAGCTCCTACGAGCAGTACTTC
TRBJ1-5 | 14 | - | - | TRBV18 | CASSANQGNQPQHF | TGTGCCAGCTCAGCGAACCAGGGCAATCAGCCCCAGCATTTT
TRBJ2-1 | 11 | once | - | TRBV29-1 | CSVGGANEQFF | TGCAGCGTTGGGGGGGCCAATGAGCAGTTCTTC
TRBJ2-1 | 13 | - | - | TRBV29-1 | CSVPAVSYNEQFF | TGCAGCGTTCCAGCGGTCTCCTACAATGAGCAGTTCTTC
TRBJ1-1 | 13 | many | - | TRBV10-2 | CASKGQRVSEAFF | TGCGCCAGCAAGGGTCAGCGGGTCTCTGAAGCTTTCTTT
TRBJ2-7 | 15 | - | TRBD2 | TRBV5-1 | CASSLAGGRQYEQYF | TGCGCCAGCAGCTTGGCTGGCGGGAGGCAGTACGAGCAGTACTTC
TRBJ2-2 | 15 | - | TRBD2 | TRBV12-3/TRBV12-4 | CASYTGLGPTGELFF | TGTGCCAGCTATACTGGACTAGGGCCAACCGGGGAGCTGTTTTTT
TRBJ2-2 | 16 | few | - | TRBV7-6 | CASSLSIGDFTGELFF | TGTGCCAGCAGCTTAAGTATAGGGGACTTCACCGGGGAGCTGTTTTTT
TRBJ2-1 | 17 | - | TRBD2 | TRBV6-5 | CASSYPSTSGRENEQFF | TGTGCCAGCAGTTACCCATCGACTAGCGGGAGAGAGAATGAGCAGTTCTTC
TRBJ1-1 | 18 | - | TRBD1 | TRBV7-8 | CASSALRDRGVNNAEAFF | TGTGCCAGCAGCGCCCTCCGGGACAGGGGCGTCAACAACGCTGAAGCTTTCTTT
TRBJ2-1 | 15 | many | - | TRBV12-3/TRBV12-4 | CASSFSGAAYNEQFF | TGTGCCAGCAGTTTTTCTGGGGCCGCTTACAATGAGCAGTTCTTC
TRBJ2-1 | 15 | many | TRBD2 | TRBV20-1 | CSSPWASGFYNEQFF | TGCAGTTCCCCCTGGGCTAGCGGTTTCTACAATGAGCAGTTCTTC
TRBJ2-1 | 15 | many | TRBD2 | TRBV5-1 | CASALGLAGYNEQFF | TGCGCCAGTGCCTTGGGGCTAGCGGGTTACAATGAGCAGTTCTTC
TRBJ2-3 | 11 | many | - | TRBV10-3 | CATRITDTQYF | TGTGCCACTCGGATCACAGATACGCAGTATTTT
TRBJ2-1 | 15 | many | TRBD2 | TRBV29-1 | CSATQTSGRSGGQFF | TGCAGCGCGACCCAGACTAGCGGGAGGTCTGGGGGACAGTTCTTC
TRBJ2-1 | 16 | few | TRBD1 | TRBV9 | CASSVGQGSSYNEQFF | TGTGCCAGCAGCGTAGGACAGGGCAGCTCCTACAATGAGCAGTTCTTC
TRBJ2-2 | 13 | - | - | TRBV20-1 | CSAREHGLGELFF | TGCAGTGCTAGAGAACACGGCCTCGGGGAGCTGTTTTTT
TRBJ1-2 | 13 | few | TRBD1 | TRBV20-1 | CSAKGQGLYGYTF | TGCAGTGCGAAAGGACAGGGATTATATGGCTACACCTTC
TRBJ2-1 | 15 | - | TRBD2 | TRBV7-8 | CASSLIAGGHSEQFF | TGTGCCAGCAGCTTAATAGCGGGAGGGCACAGTGAGCAGTTCTTC
TRBJ2-7 | 12 | - | - | TRBV20-1 | CSASPSYVEQYF | TGCAGTGCTAGTCCATCCTACGTAGAGCAGTACTTC
TRBJ2-4 | 16 | - | TRBD1 | TRBV25-1 | CASSEYFEQGENIQYF | TGTGCCAGCAGTGAATATTTCGAACAGGGGGAAAACATTCAGTACTTC
TRBJ2-1 | 15 | - | TRBD2 | TRBV9 | CASSISGRDYNEQFF | TGTGCCAGCAGCATTAGCGGGAGGGACTACAATGAGCAGTTCTTC
TRBJ2-1 | 15 | - | TRBD2 | TRBV7-2 | CASRRIAGGYNEQFF | TGTGCCAGCAGAAGAATAGCGGGCGGGTACAATGAGCAGTTCTTC